This passage covers 2 T cell receptor beta chains from one sample sequenced in a study of T cell responses to AZD1222 COVID-19 vaccine. Generated by immunoSEQ multiplex PCR, the TCRdb table keeps only in-frame clones and is missing some. Seen here are some 120,000 clones, approximately 83% observed once, and the top ten hold about 1.6%. The material was peripheral blood, obtained on day 0 of AZD1222 vaccination. Receptors originate from an adult in good health.

This clone was detected a few times. This chain connects TRBV15 to TRBJ2-2; 10 bases line up with TRBD1. The germline V gene encodes CDR1 LNHNV and CDR2 YYDKDF (reference sequence). The CDR3 spans 16 residues. V shed 3 bases, J shed 0 bases, and the junction held 1 base outside the gene matches. The CDR3 DNA sequence: TGTGCCACCAGCAGGGGACAGGGGTCGAACACCGGGGAGCTGTTTTTT. Residues: CATSRGQGSNTGELFF.

The chain recombines TRBV24-1 with TRBJ1-2; 7 nucleotides align to TRBD1. V lost 4 bases, J lost 0 bases, and 7 bases stayed unmatched. The CDR3 spans 16 residues. The germline V gene encodes CDR1 KGHDR and CDR2 SFDVKD. CDR3 region: CATSEPGTEANYGYTF. DNA of the CDR3: TGTGCCACCAGTGAGCCCGGGACAGAGGCTAACTATGGCTACACCTTC.